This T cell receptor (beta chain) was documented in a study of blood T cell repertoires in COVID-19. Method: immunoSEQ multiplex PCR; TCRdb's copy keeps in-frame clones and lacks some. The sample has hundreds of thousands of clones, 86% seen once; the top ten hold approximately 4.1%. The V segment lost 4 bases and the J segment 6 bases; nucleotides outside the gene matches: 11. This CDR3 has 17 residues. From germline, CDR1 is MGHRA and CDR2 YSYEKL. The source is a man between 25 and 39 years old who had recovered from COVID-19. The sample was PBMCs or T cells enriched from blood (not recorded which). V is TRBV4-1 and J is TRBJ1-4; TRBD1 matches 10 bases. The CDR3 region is CASSRDWTGGFDEKLFF. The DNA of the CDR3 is TGCGCCAGCAGCCGAGATTGGACAGGGGGGTTCGATGAAAAACTGTTTTTT.